The entry below describes one T cell receptor beta chain. This clonotype was counted at least ten times. The antigen this receptor binds is unknown. Per-base qualities were not stored, and no clone one base away is much larger. These data are taken from a study of early T cells in non-severe SARS-CoV-2 infection listed by TCRdb under 2021. Looking at the study overall: Because TCR sequencing was done on bulk RNA from unsorted whole blood, the alpha and beta chains could not be paired.

This was a case-control study nested in a cohort of healthcare workers in London, UK, who had nasopharyngeal swab PCR tests and blood samples taken every week. Between 23 and 31 March 2020, the week of the UK lockdown, healthcare workers were enrolled and then followed up weekly for as long as 16 weeks. Libraries were constructed by 5' RACE. Data came from a NextSeq 500. The TCR library protocol attached unique molecular identifiers to individual cDNA molecules to correct for sequencing error and PCR bias. Both TCR alpha and beta chains were sequenced, and tight co-correlation was observed between alpha and beta sequence abundances in each sample. The original pipeline was this. Decombinator V4 was used to annotate TCR sequences for V gene, J gene and CDR3. Expanded TCRs were defined as changing significantly between any two time points under a Poisson model with p below 0.0001. TCR abundances were normalised to the total number of TCRs sequenced in each sample and reported as counts per million. MAIT TCRs were defined by TRAV1-2 paired with TRAJ12, TRAJ20 or TRAJ33, and iNKT TCRs by TRAV10 paired with TRAJ18. A search of VDJdb, accessed on 1 November 2021, was run for TCRs annotated to CMV, EBV and SARS-CoV-2, with TCRs annotated for multiple antigens excluded. TCRdb reprocessed the public reads (quality trimming at Q25 with fastp, clone calling with MiXCR) and kept in-frame beta chains. Each entry is one CDR3 protein sequence, shown with its most common DNA and genes. These V and J calls are TCRdb output, not the study's own analysis. In all, the sample holds over 55,000 distinct CDR3 sequences, and around 13% of those were seen once. The top ten constitute roughly 1.3% of the sample.

Sequences DFQATT (CDR1) and SNEGSKA (CDR2) are obtained from the germline V gene (reference sequence). V is cut back by 3 bases and J by 4 bases, with 8 bases in the junction unmatched. From its cysteine to its phenylalanine, the CDR3 spans 14 amino acids. CDR3 DNA only is kept here, 42 bases in frame from base 1. Study-wide findings and limitations: VDJdb matching was skewed toward anti-spike CD8 responses and likely underestimated virus-specific expansions by missing private and CD4 specificities.

The clonotype was recovered from an adult who was a healthcare worker with PCR-confirmed SARS-CoV-2 infection or an uninfected control (not recorded which). The V and J genes are TRBV20-1 and TRBJ2-7, with TRBD1 identical over 8 junction bases. Source material: whole blood. The CDR3 region reads CSASRGTGAYEQYF. The DNA sequence follows: TGCAGTGCTAGTAGGGGGACAGGTGCTTACGAGCAGTACTTC.